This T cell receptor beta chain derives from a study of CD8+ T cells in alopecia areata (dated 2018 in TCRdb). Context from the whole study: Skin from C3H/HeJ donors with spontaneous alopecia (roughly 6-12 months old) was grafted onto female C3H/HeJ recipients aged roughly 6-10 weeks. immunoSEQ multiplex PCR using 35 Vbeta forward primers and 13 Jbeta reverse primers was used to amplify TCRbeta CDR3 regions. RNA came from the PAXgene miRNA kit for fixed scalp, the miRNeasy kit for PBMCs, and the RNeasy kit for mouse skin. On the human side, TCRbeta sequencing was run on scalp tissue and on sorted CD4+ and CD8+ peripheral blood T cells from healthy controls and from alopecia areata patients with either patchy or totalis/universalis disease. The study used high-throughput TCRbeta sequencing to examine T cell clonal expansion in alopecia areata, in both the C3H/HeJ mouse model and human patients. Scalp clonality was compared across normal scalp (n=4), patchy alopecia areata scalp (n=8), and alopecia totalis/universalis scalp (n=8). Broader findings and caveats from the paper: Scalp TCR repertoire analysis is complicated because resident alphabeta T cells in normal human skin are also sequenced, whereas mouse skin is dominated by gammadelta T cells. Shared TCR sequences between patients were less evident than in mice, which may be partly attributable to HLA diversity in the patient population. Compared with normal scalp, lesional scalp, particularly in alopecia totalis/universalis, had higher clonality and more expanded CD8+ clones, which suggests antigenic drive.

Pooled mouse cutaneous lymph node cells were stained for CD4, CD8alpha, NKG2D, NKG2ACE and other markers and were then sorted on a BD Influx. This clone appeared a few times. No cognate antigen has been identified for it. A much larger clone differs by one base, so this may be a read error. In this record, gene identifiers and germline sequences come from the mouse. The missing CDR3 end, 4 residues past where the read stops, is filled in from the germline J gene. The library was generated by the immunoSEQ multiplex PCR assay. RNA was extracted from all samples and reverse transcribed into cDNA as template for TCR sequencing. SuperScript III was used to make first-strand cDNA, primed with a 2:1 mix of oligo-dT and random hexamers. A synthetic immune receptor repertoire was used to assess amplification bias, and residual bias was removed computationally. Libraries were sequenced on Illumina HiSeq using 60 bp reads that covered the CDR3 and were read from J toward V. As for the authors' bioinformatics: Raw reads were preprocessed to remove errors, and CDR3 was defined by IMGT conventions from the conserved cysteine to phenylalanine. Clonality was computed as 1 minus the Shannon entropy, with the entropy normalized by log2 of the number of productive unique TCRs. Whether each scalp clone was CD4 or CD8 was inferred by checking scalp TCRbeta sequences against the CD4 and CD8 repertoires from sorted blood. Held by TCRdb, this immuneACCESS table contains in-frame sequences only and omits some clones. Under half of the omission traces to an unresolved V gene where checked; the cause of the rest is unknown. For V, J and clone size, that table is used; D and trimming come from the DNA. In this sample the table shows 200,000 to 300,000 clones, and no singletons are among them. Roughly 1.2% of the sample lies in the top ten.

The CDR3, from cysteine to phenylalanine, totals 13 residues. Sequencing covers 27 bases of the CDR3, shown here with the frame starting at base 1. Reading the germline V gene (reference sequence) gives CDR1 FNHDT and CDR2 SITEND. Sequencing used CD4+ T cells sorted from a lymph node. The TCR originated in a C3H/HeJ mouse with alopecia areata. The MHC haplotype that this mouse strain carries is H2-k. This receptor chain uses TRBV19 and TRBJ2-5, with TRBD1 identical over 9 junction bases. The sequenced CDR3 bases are TGTGCCAGCAGTGGACAGGGGCCAGAC. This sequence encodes CASSGQGPD. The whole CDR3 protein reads CASSGQGPDTQYF.